Listed below are T cell receptor beta chains from one sample, sequenced in a study of cytomegalovirus exposure and HLA in healthy donors. Using immunoSEQ multiplex PCR, the repertoire was profiled, and TCRdb retains in-frame clones only, with some absent. The sample has about 150,000 clones; over 60% are singletons. Sample: PBMCs. The receptors derive from a male donor in good health and CMV-seronegative. The conserved cysteine and the conserved F or W are not part of the CDR3 here.

j_call: TRBJ1-3; v_call: TRBV7-8; cdr3_aa: ASSQQGNTIY
j_call: TRBJ2-1; v_call: TRBV5-1; cdr3_aa: ASSLVGRLPNNEQF
j_call: TRBJ1-4; v_call: TRBV6-1; cdr3_aa: ASKPRGEGEKLF
j_call: TRBJ1-2; v_call: TRBV30; cdr3_aa: AWSGGPRNGYT
j_call: TRBJ1-6; v_call: TRBV6-4; cdr3_aa: ASSLTSENSPLH
j_call: TRBJ2-3; v_call: TRBV4-3; cdr3_aa: ASSQGSSGSRGDTQY
j_call: TRBJ2-1; v_call: TRBV6-5; cdr3_aa: ASSYFGRGHNEQF
j_call: TRBJ2-1; v_call: TRBV7-7; cdr3_aa: ASSACTSGRCEQF
j_call: TRBJ1-4; v_call: TRBV11-3; cdr3_aa: ASSYQDRFATNEKLF
j_call: TRBJ2-4; v_call: TRBV9; cdr3_aa: ASSAEIRGAKNIQY
j_call: TRBJ1-2; v_call: TRBV7-6; cdr3_aa: ASSPRVGQGDQGYT
j_call: TRBJ1-3; v_call: TRBV6-5; cdr3_aa: ASSYGAPGNTIY
j_call: TRBJ1-4; v_call: TRBV7-9; cdr3_aa: ASTHGDRVGEKLF
j_call: TRBJ2-7; v_call: TRBV19; cdr3_aa: ASSIAGGSSYEQY
j_call: TRBJ2-1; v_call: TRBV7-2; cdr3_aa: ASSLRGLYYNEQF
j_call: TRBJ2-7; v_call: TRBV5-4; cdr3_aa: ASSLSPSPGQGSIQY
j_call: TRBJ1-4; v_call: TRBV5-1; cdr3_aa: ASSRSTGLNEKLF
j_call: TRBJ1-1; v_call: TRBV6-5; cdr3_aa: ASSYLWTGNTEAF
j_call: TRBJ2-3; v_call: TRBV19; cdr3_aa: ASSIGQTTDTQY
j_call: TRBJ2-1; v_call: TRBV5-1; cdr3_aa: ASSLWDNNEQF
j_call: TRBJ2-6; v_call: TRBV19; cdr3_aa: ASGELTGFSGANVLT
j_call: TRBJ2-3; v_call: TRBV7-9; cdr3_aa: ASSSYTDTQY
j_call: TRBJ2-7; v_call: TRBV6-1; cdr3_aa: ASSLTSGSYEQY
j_call: TRBJ1-5; v_call: TRBV5-6; cdr3_aa: ASSLQGQGARGNQPQH